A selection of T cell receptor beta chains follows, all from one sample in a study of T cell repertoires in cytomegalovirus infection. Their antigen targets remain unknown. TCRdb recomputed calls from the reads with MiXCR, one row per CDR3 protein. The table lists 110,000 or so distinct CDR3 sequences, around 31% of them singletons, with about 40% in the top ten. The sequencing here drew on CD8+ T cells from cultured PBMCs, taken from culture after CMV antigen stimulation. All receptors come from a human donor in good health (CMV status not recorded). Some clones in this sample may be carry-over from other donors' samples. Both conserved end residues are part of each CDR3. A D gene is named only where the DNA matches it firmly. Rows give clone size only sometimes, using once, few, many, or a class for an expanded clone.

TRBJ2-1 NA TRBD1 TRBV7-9 TGTGCCAGCAGCGGGACAGGGGGCCAGGCAAATGAGCAGTTCTTC CASSGTGGQANEQFF
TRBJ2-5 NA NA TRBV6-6 TGTGCCAGCAGTTACTCGCAGGGGTTGGAGACCCAGTACTTC CASSYSQGLETQYF
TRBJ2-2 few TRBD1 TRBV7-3 TGTGCCAGCAGCCCTACAGGGGGCGCCGGCACCGGGGAGCTGTTTTTT CASSPTGGAGTGELFF
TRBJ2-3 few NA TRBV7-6 TGTGCCAGCAGCTTTCCCGCCTCGCCCGATACGCAGTATTTT CASSFPASPDTQYF
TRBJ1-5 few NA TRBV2 TGTGCCAGCAACGCCGGCGCAGGGCAGCAGCCCCAGCATTTT CASNAGAGQQPQHF
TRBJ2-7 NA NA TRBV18 TGTGCCAGCTCACCGTCGCAGGGAGGCTCCTACGAGCAGTACTTC CASSPSQGGSYEQYF
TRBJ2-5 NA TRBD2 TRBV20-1 TGCAGTGCTAGAGTCGGCGGGGGGTTCGAGACCCAGTACTTC CSARVGGGFETQYF
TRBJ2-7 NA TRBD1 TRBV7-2 TGTGCCAGCAGCCCCGGGACAGGAGAGTACGAGCAGTACTTC CASSPGTGEYEQYF
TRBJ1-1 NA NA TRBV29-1 TGCAGCGCCCCTAAACAGGGAACTGAAGCTTTCTTT CSAPKQGTEAFF
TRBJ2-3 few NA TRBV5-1 TGCGCCAGCAGCTTGGTGTTAGCCGGTGGCGCAGATACGCAGTATTTT CASSLVLAGGADTQYF